The next 14 T cell receptor beta chains were all read from a single sample in a study of blood T cell repertoires in COVID-19. Produced via immunoSEQ multiplex PCR; TCRdb's table is partial and in-frame only. The sample contains roughly 220,000 clones, approximately 80% of which appear only once. Sequenced: PBMCs or T cells enriched from blood (not recorded which). The receptors come from a man aged 30 to 39 with acute COVID-19.

The rearrangement joins TRBV18 to TRBJ1-1; 11 nucleotides line up with TRBD1. The CDR3 runs to 16 residues. The junction had 7 bases not matched to a gene; V was cut back by 3 bases and J by 4 bases. Per the germline V gene, CDR1 is KGHSH and CDR2 is LQKENI. CDR3 loop: CASSPLPGQGVTEAFF. In DNA form, the CDR3 reads TGTGCCAGCTCACCCCTCCCGGGACAGGGGGTCACTGAAGCTTTCTTT.

V usage is TRBV6-1 and J usage is TRBJ2-5, with 9 bases identical to TRBD2. CDR1 MNHNS and CDR2 SASEGT come from the germline V gene. The CDR3 sequence is 15 residues long. Germline trimming cut 2 bases from V and 5 bases from J; bases unmatched to any gene: 6. CDR3 region: CASSELRGGPETQYF. CDR3 bases: TGTGCCAGCAGTGAATTGCGGGGGGGCCCCGAGACCCAGTACTTC.

The V and J genes are TRBV28 and TRBJ2-3, with TRBD1 as a possible D gene (5 bases). Germline values: CDR1 MDHEN, CDR2 SYDVKM. CDR3 length: 16 residues. The V end was cut by 6 bases, the J end by 5 bases, with 21 bases between. CDR3 DNA: TGTGCCAGCAGCCAAATAGAAGGGGCCCTCGGAGATACGCAGTATTTT. Residues: CASSQIEGALGDTQYF.

This clone has just one count. V and J are TRBV28 and TRBJ1-2; no reliable D call. V lost 5 bases to trimming and J lost 5 bases, with 12 bases between them. Germline CDR1 MDHEN, CDR2 SYDVKM. CDR3 size: 13 residues. The CDR3 DNA sequence: TGTGCCAGCAGTGTACCCAGTTTTTATGGCTACACCTTC. This encodes CASSVPSFYGYTF.

The J gene is TRBJ2-1, the V gene TRBV7-2; TRBD1 agrees at 7 bases. The CDR3 contains 15 residues. CDR1 is SGHTA, CDR2 FQGNSA, per germline. The ends lost 5 bases at V and 4 bases at J; junction bases unmatched: 8. The CDR3 spells CASSPTRGPYNEQFF. CDR3 bases: TGTGCCAGCAGCCCTACGAGGGGGCCGTACAATGAGCAGTTCTTC.

This clone was seen only once. CDR3 coding DNA: TGTGCCAGCAGTGACACAGGGGGAGGAACTGAAGCTTTCTTT. It specifies CASSDTGGGTEAFF. This chain links TRBV2 with TRBJ1-1; 8 nucleotides match TRBD1. Germline assignment: CDR1 SNHLY and CDR2 FYNNEI. This CDR3 is 14 amino acids long. The V gene end was trimmed by 3 bases and the J gene end by 5 bases; junction bases not matched to a gene: 5.

The rearrangement links TRBV5-1 to TRBJ1-1; 9 nucleotides match TRBD1. V lost 1 base and J lost 0; bases outside the gene matches: 4. This CDR3 has 16 residues. CDR1 and CDR2 (germline): SGHRS, YFSETQ. CDR3 bases: TGCGCCAGCAGCTTGTCCGGGACAGGGTTGAACACTGAAGCTTTCTTT. Its protein product is CASSLSGTGLNTEAFF.

This clone was recorded a few times. This rearrangement joins TRBV11-3 to TRBJ2-2; D perhaps matches TRBD2 (7 bases). Between the trimmed V and J ends, which lost 3 bases and 4 bases, there was a span of 12 bases. The CDR3 consists of 15 residues. From germline, CDR1 is SGHNT and CDR2 YENEEA. The chain's CDR3 is CASSFRGGITGELFF. The CDR3 DNA is TGTGCCAGCAGCTTCAGGGGAGGGATCACCGGGGAGCTGTTTTTT.

The J gene is TRBJ2-7, the V gene TRBV28; 9 bases align to TRBD1. The V and J ends lost 3 bases and 1 base, in that order; junction bases with no gene match: 7. Germline V gene lookup returns CDR1 MDHEN and CDR2 SYDVKM. This CDR3 comprises 16 residues. DNA for the CDR3: TGTGCCAGCAGTTTCCCCTTGGACAGGGGTTCCTACGAGCAGTACTTC. Its protein product is CASSFPLDRGSYEQYF.

V is TRBV27 and J is TRBJ1-1; D is ambiguous. CDR1 is MNHEY and CDR2 is SMNVEV in the germline V gene (reference sequence). Deletions cut 5 bases from V and 2 bases from J, with 15 bases between. There are 15 residues in the CDR3. CDR3: CASSPRGPRNTEAFF. DNA of the CDR3: TGTGCCAGCAGTCCCCGCGGCCCTAGAAACACTGAAGCTTTCTTT.

This clone has only a few counts. The chain recombines TRBV19 with TRBJ2-5, with D tentatively TRBD1 (6 bases). The CDR3 sequence is 16 residues long. Trimming cost V 4 bases and J 5 bases, with 20 bases left between them. CDR1 is LNHDA and CDR2 is SQIVND in the germline V gene (reference sequence). As DNA, the CDR3 is TGTGCCAGTAGTAAGGGGACAACTCTCTTCCCGGAGACCCAGTACTTC. Protein sequence: CASSKGTTLFPETQYF. Full variable domain (rest looked up from reference TRBV19 and TRBJ2-5): DGGITQSPKYLFRKEGQNVTLSCEQNLNHDAMYWYRQDPGQGLRLIYYSQIVNDFQKGDIAEGYSVSREKKESFPLTVTSAQKNPTAFYLCASSKGTTLFPETQYFGPGTRLLVL.

The table lists this clone with a few counts. The chain has TRBV30 and TRBJ2-7, with 8 bases aligning to TRBD2. Germline V gene sequence: CDR1 GTSNPN, CDR2 SVGIG (reference sequence). V gave up 0 bases and J gave up 2 bases; unmatched junction bases: 6. CDR3 size: 15 residues. The CDR3 protein is CAWSVPAGETYEQYF. CDR3 nucleotides: TGTGCCTGGAGTGTACCAGCGGGGGAGACCTACGAGCAGTACTTC.

V usage is TRBV5-1 and J usage is TRBJ1-3; the D gene is possibly TRBD1 (5 bases). The CDR3 totals 17 residues. Trimming took 0 bases from V and 1 from J, leaving 14 bases between them. Germline CDR1 is SGHRS and CDR2 is YFSETQ. CDR3 region: CASSLAGRGLSGNTIYF. The CDR3 DNA is TGCGCCAGCAGCTTGGCGGGTAGGGGTTTGTCTGGAAACACCATATATTTT.

This rearrangement joins TRBV5-1 to TRBJ2-3; 7 bases match TRBD2. CDR1 SGHRS and CDR2 YFSETQ come from the germline V gene. This CDR3 comprises 15 residues. Germline trimming cut 1 base from V and 2 bases from J; bases unmatched to any gene: 4. The DNA of the CDR3 is TGCGCCAGCAGCTTGTTTCTAGCGGTCACAGATACGCAGTATTTT. The encoded protein is CASSLFLAVTDTQYF.